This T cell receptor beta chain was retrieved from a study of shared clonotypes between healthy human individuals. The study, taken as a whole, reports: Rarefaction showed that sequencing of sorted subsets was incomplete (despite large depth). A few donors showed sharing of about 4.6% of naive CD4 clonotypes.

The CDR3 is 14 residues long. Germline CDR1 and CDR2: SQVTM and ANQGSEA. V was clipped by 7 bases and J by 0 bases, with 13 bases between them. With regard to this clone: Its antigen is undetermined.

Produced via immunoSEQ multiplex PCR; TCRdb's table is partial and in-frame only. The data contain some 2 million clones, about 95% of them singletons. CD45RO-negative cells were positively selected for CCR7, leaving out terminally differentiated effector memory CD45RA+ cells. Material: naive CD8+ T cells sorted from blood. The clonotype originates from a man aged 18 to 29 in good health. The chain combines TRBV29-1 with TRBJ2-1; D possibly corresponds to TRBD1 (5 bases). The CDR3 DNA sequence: TGCAGCGCGTTGGACATTGTCTCCTACAATGAGCAGTTCTTC. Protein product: CSALDIVSYNEQFF.